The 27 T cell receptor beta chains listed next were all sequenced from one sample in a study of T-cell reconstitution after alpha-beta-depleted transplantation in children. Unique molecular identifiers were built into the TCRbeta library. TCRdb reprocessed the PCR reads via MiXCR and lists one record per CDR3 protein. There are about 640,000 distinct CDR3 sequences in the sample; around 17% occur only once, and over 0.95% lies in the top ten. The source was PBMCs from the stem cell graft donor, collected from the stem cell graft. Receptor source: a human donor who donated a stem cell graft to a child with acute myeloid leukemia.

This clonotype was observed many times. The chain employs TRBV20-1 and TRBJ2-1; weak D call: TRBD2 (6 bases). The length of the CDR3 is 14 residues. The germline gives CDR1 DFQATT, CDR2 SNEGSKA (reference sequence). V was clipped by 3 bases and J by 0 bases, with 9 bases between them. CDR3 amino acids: CSARGEDSYNEQFF. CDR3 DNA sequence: TGCAGTGCTAGGGGGGAGGACTCCTACAATGAGCAGTTCTTC.

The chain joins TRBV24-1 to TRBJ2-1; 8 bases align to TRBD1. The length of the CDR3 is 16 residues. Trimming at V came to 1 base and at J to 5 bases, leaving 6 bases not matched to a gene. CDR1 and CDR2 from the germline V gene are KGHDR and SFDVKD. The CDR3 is CATSDLDGTGNNEQFF. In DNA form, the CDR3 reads TGTGCCACCAGTGATTTAGACGGGACAGGAAACAATGAGCAGTTCTTC.

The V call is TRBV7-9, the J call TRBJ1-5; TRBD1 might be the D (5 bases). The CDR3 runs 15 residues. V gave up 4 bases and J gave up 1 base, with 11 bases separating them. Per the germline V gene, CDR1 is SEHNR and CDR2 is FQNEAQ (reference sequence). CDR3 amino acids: CASSSSRVSNQPQHF. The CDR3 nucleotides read TGTGCCAGCAGCTCGAGCAGGGTAAGCAATCAGCCCCAGCATTTT.

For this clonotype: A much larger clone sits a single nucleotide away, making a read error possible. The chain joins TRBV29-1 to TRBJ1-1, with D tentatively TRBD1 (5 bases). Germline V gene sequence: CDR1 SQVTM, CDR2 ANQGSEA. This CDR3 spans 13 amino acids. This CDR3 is CSVSREKNTEVFF. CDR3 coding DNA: TGCAGCGTCTCCAGGGAGAAGAACACTGAAGTTTTCTTT.

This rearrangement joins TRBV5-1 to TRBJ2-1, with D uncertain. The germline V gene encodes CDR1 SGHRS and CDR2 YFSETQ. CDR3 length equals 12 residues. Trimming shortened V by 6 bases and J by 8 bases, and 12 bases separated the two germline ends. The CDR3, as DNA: TGCGCCAGCAACTGGTCCAACGATGAGCAGTTCTTC. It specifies CASNWSNDEQFF. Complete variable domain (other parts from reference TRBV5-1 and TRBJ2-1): KAGVTQTPRYLIKTRGQQVTLSCSPISGHRSVSWYQQTPGQGLQFLFEYFSETQRNKGNFPGRFSGRQFSNSRSEMNVSTLELGDSALYLCASNWSNDEQFFGPGTRLTVL.

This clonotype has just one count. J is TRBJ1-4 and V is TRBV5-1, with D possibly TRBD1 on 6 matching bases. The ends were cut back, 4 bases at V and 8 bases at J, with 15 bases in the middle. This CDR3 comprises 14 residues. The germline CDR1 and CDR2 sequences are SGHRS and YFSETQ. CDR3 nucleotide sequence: TGCGCCAGCAGCCCCGTTGGGGGCCGGGAAAAACTGTTTTTT. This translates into CASSPVGGREKLFF.

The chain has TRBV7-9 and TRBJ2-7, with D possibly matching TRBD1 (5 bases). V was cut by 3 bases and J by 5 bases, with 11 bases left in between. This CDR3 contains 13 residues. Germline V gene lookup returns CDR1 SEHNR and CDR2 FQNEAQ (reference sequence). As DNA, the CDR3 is TGTGCCAGCAGCTTCGAGTCAGGGAACGAGCAGTACTTC. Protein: CASSFESGNEQYF.

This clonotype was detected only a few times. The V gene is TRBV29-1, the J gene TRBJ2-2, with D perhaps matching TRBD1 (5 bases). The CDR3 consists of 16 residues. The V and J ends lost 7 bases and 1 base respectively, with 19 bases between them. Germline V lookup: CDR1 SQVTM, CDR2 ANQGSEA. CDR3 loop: CSAVPLGRENTGELFF. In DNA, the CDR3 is TGCAGCGCCGTGCCTTTGGGCAGGGAGAACACCGGGGAGCTGTTTTTT.

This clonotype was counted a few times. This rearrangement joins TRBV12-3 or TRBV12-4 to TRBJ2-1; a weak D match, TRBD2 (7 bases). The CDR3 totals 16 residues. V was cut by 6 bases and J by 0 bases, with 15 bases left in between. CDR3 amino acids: CASSPRGANSYNEQFF. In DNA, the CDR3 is TGTGCCAGCAGCCCACGGGGGGCGAACTCCTACAATGAGCAGTTCTTC.

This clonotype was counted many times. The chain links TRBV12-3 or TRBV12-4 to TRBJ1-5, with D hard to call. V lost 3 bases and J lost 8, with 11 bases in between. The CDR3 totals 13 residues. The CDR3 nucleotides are TGTGCCAGCAGTTTCGGGGTATCCGAGCCCCAGCATTTT. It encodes CASSFGVSEPQHF.

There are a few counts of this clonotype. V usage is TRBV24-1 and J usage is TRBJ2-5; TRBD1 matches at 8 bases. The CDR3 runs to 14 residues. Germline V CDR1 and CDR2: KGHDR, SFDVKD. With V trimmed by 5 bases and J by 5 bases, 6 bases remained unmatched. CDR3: CATSAGGPRETQYF. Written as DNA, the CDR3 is TGTGCCACCAGTGCAGGGGGCCCACGCGAGACCCAGTACTTC.

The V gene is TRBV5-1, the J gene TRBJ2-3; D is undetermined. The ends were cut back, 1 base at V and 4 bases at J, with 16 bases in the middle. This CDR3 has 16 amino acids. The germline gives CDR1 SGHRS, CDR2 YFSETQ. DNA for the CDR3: TGCGCCAGCAGCTTGTCGTCACCCAGAATACCAGATACGCAGTATTTT. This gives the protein CASSLSSPRIPDTQYF. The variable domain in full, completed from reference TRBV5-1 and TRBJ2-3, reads KAGVTQTPRYLIKTRGQQVTLSCSPISGHRSVSWYQQTPGQGLQFLFEYFSETQRNKGNFPGRFSGRQFSNSRSEMNVSTLELGDSALYLCASSLSSPRIPDTQYFGPGTRLTVL.

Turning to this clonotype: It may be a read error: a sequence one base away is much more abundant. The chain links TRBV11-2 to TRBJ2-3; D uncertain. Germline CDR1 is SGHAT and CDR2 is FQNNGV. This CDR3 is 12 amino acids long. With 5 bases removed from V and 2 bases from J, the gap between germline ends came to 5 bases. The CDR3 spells CASSRHTDTQYF. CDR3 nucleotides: TGTGCCAGCAGCCGCCACACAGATACGCAGTATTTT.

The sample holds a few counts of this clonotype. This CDR3 reads CASSLYSGNTEAFF. As DNA, the CDR3 is TGTGCCAGCAGCTTGTATTCGGGGAACACTGAAGCTTTCTTT. The rearrangement joins TRBV5-5 to TRBJ1-1; D unresolved. This CDR3 comprises 14 residues. The V and J ends lost 1 base and 1 base respectively, with 8 bases between them. Per germline, CDR1 SGHKS and CDR2 YYEKEE (reference sequence).

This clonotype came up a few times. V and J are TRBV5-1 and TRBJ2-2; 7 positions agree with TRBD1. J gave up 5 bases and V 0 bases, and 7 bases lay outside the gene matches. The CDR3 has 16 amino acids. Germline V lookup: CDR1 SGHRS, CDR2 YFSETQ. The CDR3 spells CASSLVGQAETGELFF. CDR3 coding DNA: TGCGCCAGCAGCTTGGTCGGACAGGCGGAAACCGGGGAGCTGTTTTTT.

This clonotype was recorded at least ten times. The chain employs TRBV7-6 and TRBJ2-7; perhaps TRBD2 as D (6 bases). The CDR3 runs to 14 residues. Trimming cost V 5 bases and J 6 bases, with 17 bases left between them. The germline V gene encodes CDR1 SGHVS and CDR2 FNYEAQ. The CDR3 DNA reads TGTGCCAGCAGCCCCGGAGGGGAGGAGGGCGAGCAGTACTTC. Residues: CASSPGGEEGEQYF.

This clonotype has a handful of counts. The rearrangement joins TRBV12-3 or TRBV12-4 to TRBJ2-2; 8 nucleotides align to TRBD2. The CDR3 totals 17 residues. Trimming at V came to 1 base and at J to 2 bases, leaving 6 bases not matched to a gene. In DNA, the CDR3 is TGTGCCAGCAGTTTAGAGGTCGGGGGGGCCAACACCGGGGAGCTGTTTTTT. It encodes CASSLEVGGANTGELFF.

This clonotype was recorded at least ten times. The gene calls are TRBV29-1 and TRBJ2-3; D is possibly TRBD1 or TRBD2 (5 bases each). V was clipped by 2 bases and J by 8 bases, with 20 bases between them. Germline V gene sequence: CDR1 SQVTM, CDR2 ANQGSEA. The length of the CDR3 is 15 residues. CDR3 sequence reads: CSVESDPWGLGTQYF. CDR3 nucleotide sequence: TGCAGCGTTGAATCTGACCCCTGGGGGTTAGGTACGCAGTATTTT.

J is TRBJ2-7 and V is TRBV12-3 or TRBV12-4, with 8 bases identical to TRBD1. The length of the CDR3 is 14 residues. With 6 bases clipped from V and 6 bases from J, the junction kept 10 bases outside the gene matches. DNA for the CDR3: TGTGCCAGCAGGGACTCGGACAGGGAAGGCGAGCAGTACGTC. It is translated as CASRDSDREGEQYV.

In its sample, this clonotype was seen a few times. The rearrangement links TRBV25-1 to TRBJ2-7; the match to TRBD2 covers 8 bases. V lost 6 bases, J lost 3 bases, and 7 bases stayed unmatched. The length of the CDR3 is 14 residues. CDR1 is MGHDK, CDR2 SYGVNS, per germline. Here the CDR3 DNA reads TGTGCCAGCAGGCCCCTGGGACTAGACTACGAGCAGTACTTC. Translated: CASRPLGLDYEQYF.

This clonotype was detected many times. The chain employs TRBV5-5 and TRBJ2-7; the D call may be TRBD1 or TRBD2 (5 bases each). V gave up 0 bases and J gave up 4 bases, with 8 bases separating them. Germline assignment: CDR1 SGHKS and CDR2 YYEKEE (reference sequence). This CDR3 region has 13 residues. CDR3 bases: TGTGCCAGCAGCTTGGCGGGACGGTACGAGCAGTACGTC. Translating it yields CASSLAGRYEQYV.

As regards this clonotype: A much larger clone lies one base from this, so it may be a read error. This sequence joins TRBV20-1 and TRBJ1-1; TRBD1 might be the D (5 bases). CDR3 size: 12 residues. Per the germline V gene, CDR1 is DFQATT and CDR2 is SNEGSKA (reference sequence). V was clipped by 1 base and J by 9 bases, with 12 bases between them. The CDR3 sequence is CSARVPGIQAFF. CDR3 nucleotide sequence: TGCAGTGCTAGAGTGCCAGGGATCCAAGCTTTCTTT.

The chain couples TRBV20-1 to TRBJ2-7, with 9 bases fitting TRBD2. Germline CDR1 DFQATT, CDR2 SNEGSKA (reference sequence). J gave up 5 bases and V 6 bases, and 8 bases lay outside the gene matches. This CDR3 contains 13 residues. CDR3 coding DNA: TGCAGTGCCAGCGGGCGGGGGGGCCACGAGCAGTACGTC. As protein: CSASGRGGHEQYV.

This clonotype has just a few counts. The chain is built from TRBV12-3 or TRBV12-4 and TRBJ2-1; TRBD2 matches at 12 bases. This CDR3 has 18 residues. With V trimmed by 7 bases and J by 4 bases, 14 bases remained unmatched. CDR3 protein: CASKGGLAGGLRYNEQFF. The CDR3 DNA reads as TGTGCCAGCAAAGGCGGGCTAGCGGGGGGGCTAAGGTACAATGAGCAGTTCTTC.

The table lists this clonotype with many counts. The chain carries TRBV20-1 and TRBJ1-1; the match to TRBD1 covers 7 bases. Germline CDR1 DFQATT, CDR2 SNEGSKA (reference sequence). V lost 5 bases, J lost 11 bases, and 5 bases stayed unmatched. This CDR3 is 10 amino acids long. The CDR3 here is CSADRVGAFF. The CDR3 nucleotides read TGCAGTGCTGACAGGGTGGGGGCTTTCTTT.

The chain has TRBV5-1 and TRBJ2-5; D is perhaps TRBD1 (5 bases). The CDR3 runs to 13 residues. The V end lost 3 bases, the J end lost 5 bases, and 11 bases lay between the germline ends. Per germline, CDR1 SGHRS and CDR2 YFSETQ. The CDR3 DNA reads TGCGCCAGCAGCTCCAGGGCGAGGGAGACCCAGTACTTC. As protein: CASSSRARETQYF.

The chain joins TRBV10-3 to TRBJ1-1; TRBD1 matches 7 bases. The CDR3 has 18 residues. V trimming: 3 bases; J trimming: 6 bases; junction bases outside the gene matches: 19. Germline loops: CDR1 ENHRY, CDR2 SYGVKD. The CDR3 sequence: CAISDLTKGRGGNPEAFF. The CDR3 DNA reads TGTGCCATCAGTGACCTAACCAAGGGCAGGGGGGGAAACCCTGAAGCTTTCTTT.